This record looks at one T cell receptor (beta chain) sequence and its context. The entry originates in a study of cytomegalovirus exposure and HLA in healthy donors. Per germline, CDR1 SGHNT and CDR2 YYREEE (reference sequence). J lost 5 bases, V lost 4 bases, and 10 bases had no gene match. CDR3 length: 16 amino acids. In the PCR, 60 Vbeta and 13 Jbeta primers were used. TCRdb keeps only in-frame clones here, not all; method: immunoSEQ multiplex PCR. The sample consists of around 140,000 clones, 65% to 90% of them appearing once. This TCR was recovered from a woman younger than 45 in good health and CMV-seronegative. The genes are TRBV5-4 and TRBJ1-4, with 8 bases that match TRBD1. The sequencing sample was made of PBMCs. CDR3 DNA sequence: TGTGCCAGCAGCCCCACCCTCGGACAGGGAAATGAAAAACTGTTTTTT. This codes for CASSPTLGQGNEKLFF.